These 25 T cell receptor beta chains were all obtained from the same sample, sequenced in a study of neurological immune-mediated disorders. Time point defined: longitudinal time-point 1 (baseline). TCRdb reprocessed the 5' RACE reads with MiXCR, giving one entry per CDR3 protein. Of over 70,000 distinct CDR3 sequences detected, roughly 10% appear once; the ten largest clones hold 9.5% to 10%. The specimen was PBMCs. Receptors originate from a man aged 25-45 years in good health.

In this sample, this clonotype turned up many times. The J gene is TRBJ1-2, the V gene TRBV15; D perhaps matches TRBD1 (6 bases). CDR1 is LNHNV, CDR2 YYDKDF, per germline (reference sequence). Trimming cost V 3 bases and J 6 bases, with 14 bases left between them. There are 14 residues in the CDR3. CDR3 sequence (DNA): TGTGCCACCAGCAGGATTGGGGGCCAAGATGGCTACACCTTC. Its protein is CATSRIGGQDGYTF.

This clonotype was picked up many times. The rearrangement joins TRBV7-2 to TRBJ1-2; tentative D call: TRBD1 (6 bases). Trimming shortened V by 6 bases and J by 4 bases, and 15 bases separated the two germline ends. Germline assignment: CDR1 SGHTA and CDR2 FQGNSA. The CDR3 is made up of 14 amino acids. The CDR3 loop reads CASSSQGTSYGYTF. The CDR3 DNA follows: TGTGCCAGCAGTTCTCAGGGGACTTCCTATGGCTACACCTTC. The variable domain in full, with the rest retrieved from reference TRBV7-2 and TRBJ1-2, is GAGVSQSPSNKVTEKGKDVELRCDPISGHTALYWYRQSLGQGLEFLIYFQGNSAPDKSGLPSDRFSAERTGGSVSTLTIQRTQQEDSAVYLCASSSQGTSYGYTFGSGTRLTVV.

This clonotype showed up many times. The V call is TRBV20-1, the J call TRBJ2-7; perhaps TRBD2 as D (5 bases). Germline loops: CDR1 DFQATT, CDR2 SNEGSKA (reference sequence). CDR3 length: 11 amino acids. With 6 bases removed from V and 7 bases from J, the gap between germline ends came to 13 bases. CDR3: CSARLAQEQYF. Written as DNA, the CDR3 is TGCAGTGCAAGGCTAGCCCAAGAGCAGTACTTC.

This clonotype was found many times. The chain uses TRBV4-1 and TRBJ2-7; 10 bases fit TRBD2. There are 14 residues in the CDR3. CDR1 is MGHRA and CDR2 is YSYEKL in the germline V gene. With 2 bases clipped from V and 4 bases from J, the junction kept 2 bases outside the gene matches. CDR3 amino acids: CASSQPSGSYEQYF. CDR3 sequence (DNA): TGCGCCAGCAGCCAACCTAGCGGGAGTTACGAGCAGTACTTC.

Many counts were recorded for this clonotype. V and J are TRBV5-1 and TRBJ2-5; no reliable D call. Germline CDR1 is SGHRS and CDR2 is YFSETQ. The V end lost 0 bases, the J end lost 5 bases, and 14 bases lay between the germline ends. The CDR3 sequence is 15 residues long. The CDR3 DNA is TGCGCCAGCAGCTTGGGTACGACCACGTGGGAGACCCAGTACTTC. It specifies CASSLGTTTWETQYF.

This clonotype appeared many times. This sequence joins TRBV6-2 or TRBV6-3 and TRBJ2-2; 8 bases match TRBD1. CDR1 and CDR2 from the germline V gene are MNHEY and SVGEGT. CDR3 length equals 16 residues. With V trimmed by 4 bases and J by 4 bases, 8 bases remained unmatched. The CDR3 region has the DNA TGTGCCAGCAGTTCGAAGACAGGGGACCGCACCGGGGAGCTGTTTTTT. This translates into CASSSKTGDRTGELFF.

This clonotype came up many times. The rearrangement links TRBV5-1 to TRBJ2-7, with 10 bases identical to TRBD2. Germline lookup yields CDR1 SGHRS and CDR2 YFSETQ. This CDR3 spans 15 amino acids. With 0 bases clipped from V and 2 bases from J, the junction kept 2 bases outside the gene matches. The CDR3 coding sequence is TGCGCCAGCAGCTTGGCCGGGACTAGCGCCTACGAGCAGTACTTC. Amino acid sequence: CASSLAGTSAYEQYF.

The J gene is TRBJ2-1, the V gene TRBV10-3; 8 bases align to TRBD1. CDR1 ENHRY and CDR2 SYGVKD come from the germline V gene. Trimming removed 9 bases from V and 6 bases from J; junction bases left unmatched: 4. This CDR3 has 12 amino acids. In nucleotides, the CDR3 is TGTGCCATTTCGACAGGGGCCAATGAGCAGTTCTTC. Its protein is CAISTGANEQFF.

Ten or more counts support this clonotype. The chain has TRBV5-6 and TRBJ2-2; D is perhaps TRBD2 (7 bases). The length of the CDR3 is 16 residues. Per the germline V gene, CDR1 is SGHDT and CDR2 is YYEEEE. V gave up 3 bases and J gave up 1 base, with 13 bases separating them. The CDR3 here is CASSWGGPRNTGELFF. Here the CDR3 DNA reads TGTGCCAGCAGCTGGGGGGGCCCCAGGAACACCGGGGAGCTGTTTTTT. The variable domain in full, completed from reference TRBV5-6 and TRBJ2-2, reads DAGVTQSPTHLIKTRGQQVTLRCSPKSGHDTVSWYQQALGQGPQFIFQYYEEEERQRGNFPDRFSGHQFPNYSSELNVNALLLGDSALYLCASSWGGPRNTGELFFGEGSRLTVL.

There are many counts of this clonotype. The genes are TRBV12-3 or TRBV12-4 and TRBJ2-1, with D maybe TRBD2 (5 bases). The CDR3 totals 12 residues. With 1 base removed from V and 12 bases from J, the gap between germline ends came to 10 bases. The CDR3 nucleotides are TGTGCCAGCAGTTTAGGGACCCGGGGGCAGTTCTTC. Residues: CASSLGTRGQFF.

This clonotype was detected many times. The J gene is TRBJ2-1, the V gene TRBV14; TRBD1 agrees at 10 bases. The germline CDR1 and CDR2 sequences are SGHDN and FVKESK. Trimming removed 2 bases from V and 9 bases from J; junction bases left unmatched: 7. The CDR3 extends over 15 amino acids. In nucleotides, the CDR3 is TGTGCCAGCAGCCAAAATGGGGGACAGGGGTTTGAGCAGTTCTTC. Protein: CASSQNGGQGFEQFF.

Concerning this clonotype: This clone may be a read error of a much larger clone one base away. This chain connects TRBV10-3 to TRBJ1-1; D call uncertain. Germline V gene lookup returns CDR1 ENHRY and CDR2 SYGVKD. The CDR3 spans 14 residues. CDR3 DNA: TGTGTCATCACTCGAGACCCCTTTAACACTGAAGCTTTCTTT. This translates into CVITRDPFNTEAFF.

This clonotype was picked up many times. The rearrangement uses TRBV29-1 and TRBJ2-2, with 9 bases identical to TRBD2. Germline-derived CDR1 and CDR2 are SQVTM and ANQGSEA. Trimming cost V 5 bases and J 0 bases; bases outside gene matches: 4. The CDR3 spans 15 residues. The CDR3 reads CSVRGLASNTGELFF. The CDR3 nucleotides are TGCAGCGTTCGGGGACTAGCCTCGAACACCGGGGAGCTGTTTTTT.

The gene calls are TRBV7-3 and TRBJ2-2; no clear D. Germline V gene sequence: CDR1 SGHTA, CDR2 FQGTGA. V was cut by 6 bases and J by 4 bases, with 15 bases left in between. This CDR3 comprises 15 residues. The CDR3 spells CASSPSSTTTGELFF. The CDR3 bases are TGTGCCAGCAGTCCTAGTTCCACCACCACCGGGGAGCTGTTTTTT. The full variable domain, in which reference TRBV7-3 and TRBJ2-2 provide the parts outside the CDR3, is GAGVSQTPSNKVTEKGKYVELRCDPISGHTALYWYRQSLGQGPEFLIYFQGTGAADDSGLPNDRFFAVRPEGSVSTLKIQRTERGDSAVYLCASSPSSTTTGELFFGEGSRLTVL.

In this sample, this clonotype turned up many times. CDR3 in amino acids: CASTAGPPDTDTQYF. Here the CDR3 DNA reads TGTGCCAGCACCGCGGGTCCCCCGGACACAGATACGCAGTATTTT. The V gene is TRBV28, the J gene TRBJ2-3, with D possibly being TRBD2 (5 bases). V lost 7 bases and J lost 2, with 16 bases in between. The CDR3 sequence is 15 residues long. Germline V lookup: CDR1 MDHEN, CDR2 SYDVKM. Full variable domain (rest looked up from reference TRBV28 and TRBJ2-3): DVKVTQSSRYLVKRTGEKVFLECVQDMDHENMFWYRQDPGLGLRLIYFSYDVKMKEKGDIPEGYSVSREKKERFSLILESASTNQTSMYLCASTAGPPDTDTQYFGPGTRLTVL.

This clonotype occurred many times. The V gene is TRBV25-1, the J gene TRBJ2-7, with D possibly TRBD2 on 7 matching bases. This CDR3 region has 14 residues. The V end was cut by 11 bases, the J end by 3 bases, with 20 bases between. Germline loops: CDR1 MGHDK, CDR2 SYGVNS. This chain's CDR3 is CARLGGASYYEQYF. The CDR3 coding sequence is TGTGCCCGACTTGGGGGGGCCTCGTACTACGAGCAGTACTTC.

This clonotype has at least ten counts. The chain uses TRBV5-1 and TRBJ2-1; the match to TRBD1 covers 8 bases. The germline gives CDR1 SGHRS, CDR2 YFSETQ. The CDR3 loop spans 14 amino acids. Trimming at V came to 3 bases and at J to 8 bases, leaving 7 bases not matched to a gene. The CDR3 DNA follows: TGCGCCAGCAGCTCCCCCGGACAGGGTTATGAGCAGTTCTTC. It encodes CASSSPGQGYEQFF. Variable domain in full (rest from reference TRBV5-1 and TRBJ2-1): KAGVTQTPRYLIKTRGQQVTLSCSPISGHRSVSWYQQTPGQGLQFLFEYFSETQRNKGNFPGRFSGRQFSNSRSEMNVSTLELGDSALYLCASSSPGQGYEQFFGPGTRLTVL.

The table lists this clonotype with many counts. The rearrangement uses TRBV7-2 and TRBJ1-2; D call uncertain. This CDR3 comprises 14 residues. CDR1 is SGHTA, CDR2 FQGNSA, per germline. Trimming removed 1 base from V and 4 bases from J, with 10 bases in between. The CDR3 DNA sequence: TGTGCCAGCAGCTTAGGAAGGGCTGGCTATGGCTACACCTTC. Translated: CASSLGRAGYGYTF. The variable domain in full, with the rest retrieved from reference TRBV7-2 and TRBJ1-2, is GAGVSQSPSNKVTEKGKDVELRCDPISGHTALYWYRQSLGQGLEFLIYFQGNSAPDKSGLPSDRFSAERTGGSVSTLTIQRTQQEDSAVYLCASSLGRAGYGYTFGSGTRLTVV.

This clonotype has a count of ten or more. CDR3 amino acids: CASRDIAGGNYNEQFF. CDR3 nucleotides: TGTGCCAGCAGGGATATAGCGGGAGGGAACTACAATGAGCAGTTCTTC. The chain is built from TRBV28 and TRBJ2-1; 11 bases match TRBD2. With V trimmed by 6 bases and J by 3 bases, 7 bases remained unmatched. The CDR3 has 16 residues. The V gene's germline CDR1 is MDHEN and CDR2 SYDVKM.

This clonotype has at least ten counts. This chain links TRBV29-1 with TRBJ2-1, with D possibly TRBD2 on 5 matching bases. Germline V gene sequence: CDR1 SQVTM, CDR2 ANQGSEA. V was clipped by 3 bases and J by 4 bases, with 13 bases between them. The CDR3 is made up of 14 amino acids. CDR3 sequence: CSVEGEALYNEQFF. CDR3 sequence (DNA): TGCAGCGTTGAGGGAGAGGCCCTTTACAATGAGCAGTTCTTC.

This clonotype was counted ten times or more. The J gene is TRBJ2-6, the V gene TRBV27, with 9 bases lining up with TRBD1. This CDR3 is 17 amino acids long. The V gene end was trimmed by 5 bases and the J gene end by 2 bases; junction bases not matched to a gene: 7. Germline CDR1 is MNHEY and CDR2 is SMNVEV (reference sequence). This CDR3 is CASSTTRDRAGANVLTF. The DNA of the CDR3 is TGTGCCAGCAGTACAACCCGGGACAGGGCTGGGGCCAACGTCCTGACTTTC.

This clonotype was recorded at least ten times. This chain uses TRBV5-6 with TRBJ2-1, with 14 bases fitting TRBD2. Germline trimming cut 4 bases from V and 14 bases from J; bases unmatched to any gene: 5. The V gene's germline CDR1 is SGHDT and CDR2 YYEEEE. This CDR3 has 13 amino acids. In DNA form, the CDR3 reads TGTGCCAGCAGCCTAGGGACTAGCGGGGGAAAGTTCTTC. Encoded protein: CASSLGTSGGKFF.

This clonotype occurred a few times. This chain uses TRBV18 with TRBJ2-7; 14 positions agree with TRBD2. V was pared by 4 bases and J by 3 bases, with 17 bases of the junction left unmatched. This CDR3 is built from 20 residues. Germline loops: CDR1 KGHSH, CDR2 LQKENI. The CDR3 coding sequence is TGTGCCAGCTCACTACGACCGGGACTAGCGGGAGACGGCGGGGACTACGAGCAGTACTTC. This encodes CASSLRPGLAGDGGDYEQYF.

This clonotype was recorded many times. The chain links TRBV20-1 to TRBJ2-3; 11 bases map to TRBD2. The CDR3 totals 17 residues. The germline CDR1 and CDR2 sequences are DFQATT and SNEGSKA (reference sequence). V lost 3 bases and J lost 2; bases outside the gene matches: 10. In DNA form, the CDR3 reads TGCAGTGCTAGTTTCCTAGCGGGAGGACTCTTCACAGATACGCAGTATTTT. It specifies CSASFLAGGLFTDTQYF.

This clonotype was detected ten times or more. CDR3 protein: CASSLPSGSEEQYF. The CDR3 nucleotides read TGCGCCAGCAGCTTACCAAGCGGGAGCGAGGAGCAGTACTTC. This sequence joins TRBV5-1 and TRBJ2-7, with 8 nucleotides matching TRBD2. The CDR3 consists of 14 residues. CDR1 and CDR2 (germline): SGHRS, YFSETQ. V lost 2 bases, J lost 7 bases, and 8 bases stayed unmatched.